Listed below are T cell receptor beta chains from one sample, sequenced in a study of blood T cell repertoires in COVID-19. Using immunoSEQ multiplex PCR, the repertoire was profiled, and TCRdb retains in-frame clones only, with some absent. Of about 100,000 clones listed, 80% are singletons. The sample was peripheral blood. Source of these receptors: a man between 65 and 85 years old with active or convalescent COVID-19. Both conserved end residues are part of each CDR3. D genes are given only for firm matches. Where a row states a size, it is once, few, many or the class of an expanded clone; other rows omit it.

TRBJ1-2 | TRBV5-6 | - | - | CASSLGRGWGYGYTF | TGTGCCAGCAGCTTGGGCAGGGGTTGGGGCTATGGCTACACCTTC
TRBJ2-1 | TRBV2 | - | - | CASSVGGGTRQFF | TGTGCCAGCAGTGTTGGAGGGGGCACGCGGCAGTTCTTC
TRBJ1-4 | TRBV25-1 | - | - | CASSDQITNEKLFF | TGTGCCAGCAGTGACCAGATAACTAATGAAAAACTGTTTTTT
TRBJ1-6 | TRBV7-2 | - | - | CASSYLEGNSPLHF | TGTGCCAGCAGCTACTTAGAGGGCAATTCACCCCTCCACTTT
TRBJ1-2 | TRBV24-1 | - | once | CATSDPVGGYTF | TGTGCCACCAGTGATCCCGTCGGTGGCTACACCTTC
TRBJ2-7 | TRBV7-2 | - | many | CASSPEGGVSSYEQYF | TGTGCCAGCAGCCCAGAGGGAGGTGTTAGCTCCTACGAGCAGTACTTC
TRBJ2-7 | TRBV4-3 | TRBD1 | - | CASSHGAQGQSYEQYF | TGCGCCAGCAGCCACGGGGCACAGGGGCAGTCCTACGAGCAGTACTTC
TRBJ1-3 | TRBV12-3/TRBV12-4 | TRBD1 | - | CATGQAGNTIYF | TGTGCCACCGGACAGGCTGGAAACACCATATATTTT
TRBJ1-2 | TRBV6-5 | TRBD1 | - | CASRPRDRNYGYTF | TGTGCCAGCAGGCCCCGGGACAGAAACTATGGCTACACCTTC
TRBJ2-1 | TRBV4-3 | TRBD1 | few | CASSQEGFTTGGLYEQFF | TGCGCCAGCAGCCAGGAGGGTTTTACGACAGGGGGTTTGTATGAGCAGTTCTTC
TRBJ2-1 | TRBV20-1 | - | - | CSAKDLGEQFF | TGCAGTGCGAAGGACTTAGGTGAGCAGTTCTTC
TRBJ1-6 | TRBV18 | - | - | CASSPPAQQGSLHF | TGTGCCAGCTCACCACCGGCGCAGCAGGGGAGCCTCCACTTT
TRBJ1-2 | TRBV19 | TRBD1 | - | CASSIGTDYGYTF | TGTGCCAGTAGTATCGGGACAGACTATGGCTACACCTTC
TRBJ1-1 | TRBV7-6 | TRBD1 | - | CASSGGDRLNTEAFF | TGTGCCAGCAGCGGCGGGGACAGGCTGAACACTGAAGCTTTCTTT
TRBJ2-7 | TRBV28 | - | - | CASRGAGAFYEQYF | TGTGCCAGCAGGGGGGCGGGGGCCTTCTACGAGCAGTACTTC
TRBJ2-2 | TRBV7-3 | - | - | CASSLSPYRLNTGELFF | TGTGCCAGCAGCTTAAGTCCGTACAGATTGAACACCGGGGAGCTGTTTTTT
TRBJ1-2 | TRBV19 | - | once | CATRGVPGYTF | TGTGCCACCCGGGGGGTTCCAGGCTACACCTTC
TRBJ1-2 | TRBV10-3 | - | - | CAISRNPGYYGYTF | TGTGCCATCAGTCGGAACCCAGGGTACTATGGCTACACCTTC
TRBJ1-5 | TRBV6-5 | TRBD1 | - | CASTTGGNQPQHF | TGTGCCAGCACCACAGGGGGGAATCAGCCCCAGCATTTT
TRBJ2-2 | TRBV6-5 | - | - | CASSMTRHNTGELFF | TGTGCCAGCAGTATGACACGACATAACACCGGGGAGCTGTTTTTT
TRBJ2-3 | TRBV10-3 | TRBD2 | once | CAISVSSGGTDTQYF | TGTGCCATCAGTGTCTCGAGCGGGGGCACAGATACGCAGTATTTT
TRBJ2-2 | TRBV5-6 | - | - | CAKQGSTPNTGELFF | TGTGCCAAGCAGGGATCCACCCCGAACACCGGGGAGCTGTTTTTT
TRBJ2-7 | TRBV28 | - | - | CASSSSRTHRGEQYF | TGTGCCAGCAGTTCGTCCAGGACCCACCGAGGGGAGCAGTACTTC
TRBJ2-7 | TRBV10-3 | TRBD1 | - | CAISGDRAYEQYF | TGTGCCATCAGCGGTGACAGGGCCTACGAGCAGTACTTC
TRBJ2-5 | TRBV6-5 | TRBD2 | - | CASSYTSGGAETQYF | TGTGCCAGCAGTTACACTAGCGGGGGGGCAGAGACCCAGTACTTC
TRBJ2-1 | TRBV5-1 | - | - | CASSTDSPYNEQFF | TGCGCCAGCAGCACCGACAGTCCGTACAATGAGCAGTTCTTC
TRBJ2-1 | TRBV29-1 | - | - | CSAERGAGNEQFF | TGCAGCGCTGAACGGGGGGCCGGCAATGAGCAGTTCTTC
TRBJ2-5 | TRBV28 | - | - | CASSLRGYRETQYF | TGTGCCAGCAGTTTAAGGGGGTACAGGGAGACCCAGTACTTC
TRBJ2-3 | TRBV5-6 | - | - | CASSLQALYHTDTQYF | TGTGCCAGCAGCTTGCAAGCCCTCTATCACACAGATACGCAGTATTTT
TRBJ1-1 | TRBV18 | TRBD1 | - | CASSPWTGGAGITEAFF | TGTGCCAGCTCACCGTGGACAGGGGGCGCGGGAATCACTGAAGCTTTCTTT
TRBJ2-2 | TRBV7-3 | - | - | CASSPGTRTGELFF | TGTGCCAGCAGCCCGGGGACTCGCACCGGGGAGCTGTTTTTT
TRBJ2-5 | TRBV5-6 | TRBD2 | - | CASSGLVQETQYF | TGTGCCAGCAGCGGACTAGTACAAGAGACCCAGTACTTC
TRBJ2-7 | TRBV28 | - | once | CASSPDPGIYEQYF | TGTGCCAGCAGTCCTGATCCGGGGATCTACGAGCAGTACTTC
TRBJ1-1 | TRBV6-5 | - | - | CASRPGGTNTEAFF | TGTGCCAGCAGGCCTGGGGGGACGAACACTGAAGCTTTCTTT
TRBJ1-3 | TRBV18 | - | - | CASSPLTTGDGNTIYF | TGTGCCAGCTCACCACTGACGACGGGGGACGGAAACACCATATATTTT
TRBJ2-7 | TRBV25-1 | - | - | CASSGPVDEQYF | TGTGCCAGCAGTGGTCCGGTCGACGAGCAGTACTTC
TRBJ2-1 | TRBV19 | TRBD2 | - | CASSETSGSFNEQFF | TGTGCCAGTAGCGAAACTAGCGGGAGTTTCAATGAGCAGTTCTTC
TRBJ2-5 | TRBV14 | TRBD2 | once | CASTLRRGGAGLETQYF | TGTGCCAGCACCCTCCGACGGGGGGGCGCGGGGTTAGAGACCCAGTACTTC
TRBJ2-6 | TRBV10-1 | TRBD1 | - | CASSPDRERSGANVLTF | TGCGCCAGCAGTCCTGACAGGGAACGTTCTGGGGCCAACGTCCTGACTTTC
TRBJ1-5 | TRBV6-2/TRBV6-3 | TRBD1 | - | CASSPDRGQGDQPQHF | TGTGCCAGCAGTCCGGACAGGGGTCAGGGGGATCAGCCCCAGCATTTT
TRBJ2-6 | TRBV21-1 | - | - | CASSNGRTGGPGANVLTF | TGTGCCAGCAGCAATGGTAGGACAGGGGGCCCTGGGGCCAACGTCCTGACTTTC
TRBJ1-5 | TRBV28 | - | - | CASMRGNQPQHF | TGTGCCAGCATGCGAGGCAATCAGCCCCAGCATTTT
TRBJ2-1 | TRBV10-3 | - | - | CAIISAYNEQFF | TGTGCCATCATTTCGGCCTACAATGAGCAGTTCTTC
TRBJ2-7 | TRBV7-7 | - | - | CASSLEARPDYEQYF | TGTGCTAGCAGCTTAGAGGCTAGACCTGACTACGAGCAGTACTTC
TRBJ1-4 | TRBV12-3/TRBV12-4 | - | - | CASSSASSEKLFF | TGTGCCAGCAGCTCCGCTTCGAGTGAAAAACTGTTTTTT
TRBJ1-2 | TRBV7-9 | - | - | CASSLAIGSVYGYTF | TGTGCCAGCAGCTTAGCGATTGGTTCAGTCTATGGCTACACCTTC
TRBJ2-5 | TRBV7-8 | - | - | CASSNRVQETQYF | TGTGCCAGCAGCAATCGGGTCCAAGAGACCCAGTACTTC
TRBJ2-1 | TRBV5-1 | TRBD2 | - | CASSLELLAGSGGEQFF | TGCGCCAGCAGCTTGGAATTACTAGCGGGTTCCGGGGGTGAGCAGTTCTTC
TRBJ1-3 | TRBV5-6 | - | few | CASSLVGNTIYF | TGTGCCAGCAGCTTGGTAGGAAACACCATATATTTT
TRBJ1-2 | TRBV14 | - | - | CASSRDSKGYGYTF | TGTGCCAGCTCCCGGGACTCTAAAGGGTATGGCTACACCTTC
TRBJ1-1 | TRBV6-5 | - | - | CASSYSQENTEAFF | TGTGCCAGCAGTTACTCGCAGGAGAACACTGAAGCTTTCTTT
TRBJ1-1 | TRBV5-6 | TRBD1 | - | CASSLSPGTGGTEAFF | TGTGCCAGCAGCCTAAGTCCCGGGACAGGGGGCACTGAAGCTTTCTTT
TRBJ1-2 | TRBV15 | - | - | CATSRDKTGPGAYTF | TGTGCCACCAGCAGAGATAAAACAGGGCCCGGAGCATACACCTTC
TRBJ2-7 | TRBV5-6 | TRBD2 | - | CASSLVLAGGREQYF | TGTGCCAGCAGCTTAGTTCTAGCGGGAGGACGAGAGCAGTACTTC
TRBJ2-1 | TRBV7-2 | TRBD2 | - | CAIMGLAGRDSYNEQFF | TGTGCCATCATGGGACTAGCGGGAAGGGACTCCTACAATGAGCAGTTCTTC
TRBJ1-5 | TRBV28 | - | - | CASSLGRPGGPQHF | TGTGCCAGCAGTTTAGGTCGGCCGGGGGGGCCCCAGCATTTT